This TCR beta chain was observed in a study of blood T cell repertoires in COVID-19. Study as a whole: Sites in the United States, Italy and Spain provided acute and convalescent COVID-19 samples. In each case, the material was cDNA or gDNA derived from T cells, B-cell-depleted T cells, or PBMCs.

In the authors' methods: Amplification of reference gene primers was used by the study to estimate nucleated cell counts. Repertoires were generated with immunoSEQ multiplex PCR, while TCRdb's copy carries only in-frame clones and drops some. V, J and clone size derive from that table, while D and trimming were established from the DNA sequence. The sample holds roughly 230,000 clones, approximately 86% seen once. For this clone: Other nucleotide sequences in the sample specify the same CDR3.

V shed 4 bases and J 7 bases; nucleotides not matched to a gene: 4. The CDR3 totals 14 residues. Germline assignment: CDR1 KGHSH and CDR2 LQKENI. The chain employs TRBV18 and TRBJ1-5, with 10 bases fitting TRBD1. The TCR originated in a human donor in a cohort sampled during active COVID-19. Sequencing was performed on peripheral blood. The CDR3 protein is CASSLDRGRQPQHF. CDR3 bases: TGTGCCAGCTCACTGGACAGGGGGAGGCAGCCCCAGCATTTT.